In its sample, the clone carrying this T cell receptor (beta chain) was seen a few times. Its specificity is not known. Using its own MiXCR run on the 5' RACE reads, TCRdb lists one record per CDR3 protein. The sample has about 340,000 distinct CDR3 sequences, 6.5% to 10% seen once. This entry belongs to a study of CD8 T cells in ankylosing spondylitis. Study conclusions and caveats: A motif in TCR beta, a set of several highly homologous variants, appeared characteristic of ankylosing spondylitis blood. Significantly higher representation of disease-linked clones was reported for matched ankylosing spondylitis synovial fluid. With a CD8+ phenotype, disease-linked clones were relatively rare in peripheral blood. Before this, some motif variants had been reported in reactive arthritis synovial fluid and blood.

The ends lost 5 bases at V and 5 bases at J; junction bases unmatched: 8. CDR1 and CDR2 from the germline V gene are MDHEN and SYDVKM. The CDR3 contains 17 residues. The chain carries TRBV28 and TRBJ2-1; 14 nucleotides agree with TRBD2. Sample: blood, either unsorted or a sorted T cell fraction (not recorded which). The TCR sequence derives from a male donor with ankylosing spondylitis. DNA for the CDR3: TGTGCCAGCAGTCCCCCGACTAGCGGGAGGGTCAACAATGAGCAGTTCTTC. Protein product: CASSPPTSGRVNNEQFF.